This T cell receptor (beta chain) comes out of a study of glioma-infiltrating T cells. As to this clonotype: Its target is unknown.

The CDR3 totals 18 residues. The J segment lost 7 bases and the V segment lost 0 bases, leaving 15 bases of the junction unmatched. Germline V gene sequence: CDR1 GTSNPN, CDR2 SVGIG (reference sequence). Amplification of TCR alpha and beta CDR3 regions from RNA used iRepertoire nested multiplex PCR. One-step reverse transcription and amplification started from approximately 100-400 ng of tissue mRNA or PBMC total RNA. Each CDR3 protein is one row after TCRdb ran MiXCR on the multiplex PCR reads. The table has approximately 190,000 distinct CDR3 sequences, more than 25% seen once. Whole-study results and caveats: Gliomas, especially low-grade, showed above-expected tissue-blood divergence; non-neoplastic patients showed below. Only very few CDR3 sequences appeared in both tissue and blood.

This clonotype was sampled from a human donor with low-grade glioma or glioblastoma, undergoing nonglioma brain surgery, or in good health (not recorded which). The sequenced material came from glioma tissue, nonneoplastic brain tissue, or PBMCs (not recorded which). The chain links TRBV30 to TRBJ2-7, with 13 nucleotides matching TRBD2. The CDR3 here is CAWSVGLAGQGGSKEQYF. The CDR3 DNA reads as TGTGCCTGGAGTGTGGGACTAGCGGGACAGGGGGGTTCGAAGGAGCAGTACTTC.